This T cell receptor beta chain is from a study of blood T cell repertoires in COVID-19. Background on the study: The samples span acute and convalescent COVID-19 from the United States, Italy and Spain.

Individuals drawn from approximately 22 US areas were roughly 18 to 100 years old. Clinical history reported by participants formed the basis on which cohorts were assigned. Authors' processing steps: The authors estimated nucleated cell counts from reference gene primer amplification. The method was immunoSEQ multiplex PCR; TCRdb's version includes in-frame clones alone and lacks a portion of them. The DNA gave D and trimming, while V, J and clone size come from that table. The table includes approximately 220,000 clones, approximately 89% detected once. The receptor's source is a woman in her thirties with acute COVID-19. Sequencing was done on a sample of PBMCs or T cells enriched from blood (not recorded which).

The CDR3 bases are TGCGCCAGCAGCTTGGGGCTGTACTATGGCTACACCTTC. Translation: CASSLGLYYGYTF. The chain combines TRBV5-1 with TRBJ1-2; D is unresolved. V dropped 0 bases and J dropped 3 bases, with 6 bases sitting between them. CDR1 and CDR2 from the germline V gene are SGHRS and YFSETQ. This CDR3 has 13 residues. The full variable domain, completed using reference TRBV5-1 and TRBJ1-2, is KAGVTQTPRYLIKTRGQQVTLSCSPISGHRSVSWYQQTPGQGLQFLFEYFSETQRNKGNFPGRFSGRQFSNSRSEMNVSTLELGDSALYLCASSLGLYYGYTFGSGTRLTVV.